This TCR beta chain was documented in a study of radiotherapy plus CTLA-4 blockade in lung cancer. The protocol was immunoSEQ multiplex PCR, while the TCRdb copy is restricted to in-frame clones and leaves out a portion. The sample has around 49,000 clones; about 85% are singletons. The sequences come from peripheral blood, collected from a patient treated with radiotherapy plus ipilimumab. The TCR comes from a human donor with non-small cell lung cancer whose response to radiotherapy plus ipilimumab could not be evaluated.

In nucleotides, the CDR3 is TGTGCCAGCAGCTGGACAGGGGGCCCTGAGCAGTTCTTC. Its protein product is CASSWTGGPEQFF. The chain recombines TRBV5-4 with TRBJ2-1; 11 bases align to TRBD1. This CDR3 spans 13 amino acids. Trimming cost V 3 bases and J 9 bases; bases outside gene matches: 2. The germline CDR1 and CDR2 sequences are SGHNT and YYREEE (reference sequence).